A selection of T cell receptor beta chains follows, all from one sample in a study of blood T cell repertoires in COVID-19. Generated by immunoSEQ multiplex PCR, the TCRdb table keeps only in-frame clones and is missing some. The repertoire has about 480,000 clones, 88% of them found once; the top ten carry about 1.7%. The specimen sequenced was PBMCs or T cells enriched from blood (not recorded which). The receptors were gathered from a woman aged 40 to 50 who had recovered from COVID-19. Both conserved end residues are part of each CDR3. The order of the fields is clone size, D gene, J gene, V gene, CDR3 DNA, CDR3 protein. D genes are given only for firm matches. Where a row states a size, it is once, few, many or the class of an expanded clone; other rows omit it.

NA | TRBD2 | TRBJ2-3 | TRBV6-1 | TGTGCCAGCAGTGTCACTAGAGCGGGAGTGGGAGATACGCAGTATTTT | CASSVTRAGVGDTQYF
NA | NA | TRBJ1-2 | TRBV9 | TGTGCCAGCAGCGTAACCACAGGGAACTATGGCTACACCTTC | CASSVTTGNYGYTF
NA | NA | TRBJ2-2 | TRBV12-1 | TGTGCCAGCAGCTTTTCTAGACTAGCGGGAGTAGTGTACACCGGGGAGCTGTTTTTT | CASSFSRLAGVVYTGELFF
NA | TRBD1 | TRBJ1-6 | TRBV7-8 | TGTGCCAGCAGCTTAGCGGACAGGGATTCACCCCTCCACTTT | CASSLADRDSPLHF
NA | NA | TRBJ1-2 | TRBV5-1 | TGCGCCAGCAGCTTGGTATCGGCGGGAGTTGAGAACTATGGCTACACCTTC | CASSLVSAGVENYGYTF
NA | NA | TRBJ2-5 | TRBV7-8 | TGTGCCAGCAGCCTCAGAGGAGGGACCCAGTACTTC | CASSLRGGTQYF
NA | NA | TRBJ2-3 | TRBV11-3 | TGTGCCAGCAGCTTAGGAACGGGAAAAACAGATACGCAGTATTTT | CASSLGTGKTDTQYF
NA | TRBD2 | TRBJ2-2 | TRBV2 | TGTGCCACCACCGGACTAGCGCCTAACACCGGGGAGCTGTTTTTT | CATTGLAPNTGELFF
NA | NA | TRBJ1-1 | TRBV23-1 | TGCGCCAGCAGCCCGAGCAATATAGAGGGTAACACTGAAGCTTTCTTT | CASSPSNIEGNTEAFF
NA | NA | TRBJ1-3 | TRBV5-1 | TGCGCCAGCAGCCCCGACCCGACACTCTCTGGAAACACCATATATTTT | CASSPDPTLSGNTIYF
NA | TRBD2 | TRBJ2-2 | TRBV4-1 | TGCGCCAGCAGCCAGTTAGCGGGAGCGGTCGGGGAGCTGTTTTTT | CASSQLAGAVGELFF
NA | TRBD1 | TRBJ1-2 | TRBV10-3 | TGTGCCATCAGCGAGACAGGGGGCCATGGCTACACCTTC | CAISETGGHGYTF
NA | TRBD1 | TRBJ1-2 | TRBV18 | TGTGCCAGCTCACCTGGGACAGGATGGGGTGAGGATGGCTACACCTTC | CASSPGTGWGEDGYTF
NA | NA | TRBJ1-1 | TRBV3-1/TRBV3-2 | TGTGCCGCGGGAAGGGCGGAGGGCACTGAAGCTTTCTTT | CAAGRAEGTEAFF
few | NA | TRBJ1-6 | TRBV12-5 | TGTGCTAGTGGTTTGCAGCGGGGTGGCTTTCGGAATTCACCCCTCCACTTT | CASGLQRGGFRNSPLHF
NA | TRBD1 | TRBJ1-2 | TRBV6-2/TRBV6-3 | TGTGCCAGCAGTCGTACAGGGGCGCGCTATGGCTACACCTTC | CASSRTGARYGYTF
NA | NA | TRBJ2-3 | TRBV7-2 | TGTGCCAGCAGCAACGGGAACACCCGTGGGGATACGCAGTATTTT | CASSNGNTRGDTQYF
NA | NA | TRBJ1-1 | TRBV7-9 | TGTGCCAGCAGGAGTTCGTCTGAAGCTTTCTTT | CASRSSSEAFF
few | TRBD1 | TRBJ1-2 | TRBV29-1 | TGCAGCGTTGACAGGGGGGACTATGGCTACACCTTC | CSVDRGDYGYTF
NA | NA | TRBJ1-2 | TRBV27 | TGTGCCAGCAGTTTTGCAGGAAACTATGGCTACACCTTC | CASSFAGNYGYTF
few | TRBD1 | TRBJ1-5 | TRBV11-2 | TGTGCCAGCAGCTCGGGGACAGTTAATCAGCCCCAGCATTTT | CASSSGTVNQPQHF
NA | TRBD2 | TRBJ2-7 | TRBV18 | TGTGCCAGCTCACCACCCGGGAGGTCCCTGACTAGCGGGATCTACGAGCAGTACTTC | CASSPPGRSLTSGIYEQYF
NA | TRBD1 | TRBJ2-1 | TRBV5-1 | TGCGCCAGCAGCCCTCGACAGGGGGCCTACAATGAGCAGTTCTTC | CASSPRQGAYNEQFF
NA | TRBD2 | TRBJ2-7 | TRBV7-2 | TGTGCCAGCAGCTTATCTTTTGGGCTAGCGGTCGAGCAGTACTTC | CASSLSFGLAVEQYF
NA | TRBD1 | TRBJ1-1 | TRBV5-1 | TGCGCCAGCAGCGAACGACAGGGCTTGGACACTGAAGCTTTCTTT | CASSERQGLDTEAFF
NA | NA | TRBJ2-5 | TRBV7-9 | TGTGCCAGCAGCTTATGGCCGGAGACCCAGTACTTC | CASSLWPETQYF
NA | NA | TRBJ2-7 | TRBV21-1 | TGTGCCAGCAGCAAAGGATCCCCACAGGGCGAGCAGTACTTC | CASSKGSPQGEQYF
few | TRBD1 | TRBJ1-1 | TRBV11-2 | TGTGCCAGCAGCCCGATGACAGGGGAAAACACTGAAGCTTTCTTT | CASSPMTGENTEAFF
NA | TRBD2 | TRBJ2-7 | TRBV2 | TGTGCCAGCAGTGAAGCGCAGACTAGCGGGAGGTTGAGCGAGCAGTACTTC | CASSEAQTSGRLSEQYF
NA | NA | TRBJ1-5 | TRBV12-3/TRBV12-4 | TGTGCCAGCAGTTCTATCATAGTGCAGCCCCAGCATTTT | CASSSIIVQPQHF
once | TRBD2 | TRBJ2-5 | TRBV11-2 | TGTGCCAGCAGCTTATCAGCGGGACTCGAGACCCAGTACTTC | CASSLSAGLETQYF
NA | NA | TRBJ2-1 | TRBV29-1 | TGCAGCGGAACTGGACAGTGGAAGAGCTCCTACAATGAGCAGTTCTTC | CSGTGQWKSSYNEQFF
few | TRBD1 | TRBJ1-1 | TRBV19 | TGTGCCAGTAGGGGGGGACAGGGAGGAAACACTGAAGCTTTCTTT | CASRGGQGGNTEAFF